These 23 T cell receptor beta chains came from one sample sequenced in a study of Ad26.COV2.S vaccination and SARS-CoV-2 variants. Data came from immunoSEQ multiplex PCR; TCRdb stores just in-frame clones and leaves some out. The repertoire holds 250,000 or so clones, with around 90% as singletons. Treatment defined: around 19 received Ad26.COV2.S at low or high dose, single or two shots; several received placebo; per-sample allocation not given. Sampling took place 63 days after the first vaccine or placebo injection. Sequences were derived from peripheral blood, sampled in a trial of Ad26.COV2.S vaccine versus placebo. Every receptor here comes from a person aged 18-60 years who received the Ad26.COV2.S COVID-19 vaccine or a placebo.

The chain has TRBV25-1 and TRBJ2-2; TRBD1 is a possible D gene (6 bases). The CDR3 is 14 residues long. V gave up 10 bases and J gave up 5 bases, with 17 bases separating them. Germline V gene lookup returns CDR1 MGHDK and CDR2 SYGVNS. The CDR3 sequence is CATERGYVTGELFF. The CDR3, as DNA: TGTGCCACCGAGAGGGGGTATGTGACCGGGGAGCTGTTTTTT.

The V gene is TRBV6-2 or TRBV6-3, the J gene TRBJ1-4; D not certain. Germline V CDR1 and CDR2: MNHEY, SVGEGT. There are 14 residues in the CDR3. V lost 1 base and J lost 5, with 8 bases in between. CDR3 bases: TGTGCCAGCAGTTACTTCCCGTCGAATGAAAAACTGTTTTTT. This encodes CASSYFPSNEKLFF.

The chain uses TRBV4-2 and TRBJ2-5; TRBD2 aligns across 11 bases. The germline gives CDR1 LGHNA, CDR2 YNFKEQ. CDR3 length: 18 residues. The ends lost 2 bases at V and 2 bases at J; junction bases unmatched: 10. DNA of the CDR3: TGTGCCAGCAGCCAAACTAGCGGGGGCCCCTGGGGGCAAGAGACCCAGTACTTC. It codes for CASSQTSGGPWGQETQYF.

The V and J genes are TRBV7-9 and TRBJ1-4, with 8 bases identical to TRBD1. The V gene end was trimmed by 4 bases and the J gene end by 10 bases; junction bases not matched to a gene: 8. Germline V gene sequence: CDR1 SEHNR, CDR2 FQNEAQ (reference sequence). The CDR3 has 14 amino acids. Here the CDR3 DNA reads TGTGCCAGCAGCTCTTACAGGGGGAACGGAAAACTGTTTTTT. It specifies CASSSYRGNGKLFF. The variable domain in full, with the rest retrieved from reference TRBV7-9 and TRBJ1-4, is DTGVSQNPRHKITKRGQNVTFRCDPISEHNRLYWYRQTLGQGPEFLTYFQNEAQLEKSRLLSDRFSAERPKGSFSTLEIQRTEQGDSAMYLCASSSYRGNGKLFFGSGTQLSVL.

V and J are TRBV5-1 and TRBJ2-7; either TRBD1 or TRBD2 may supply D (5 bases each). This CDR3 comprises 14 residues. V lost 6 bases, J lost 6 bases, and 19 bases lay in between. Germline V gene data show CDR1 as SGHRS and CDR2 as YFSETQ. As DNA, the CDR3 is TGCGCCAGCAACGAAGTGGGACGGACTGGCGAGCAGTACTTC. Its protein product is CASNEVGRTGEQYF.

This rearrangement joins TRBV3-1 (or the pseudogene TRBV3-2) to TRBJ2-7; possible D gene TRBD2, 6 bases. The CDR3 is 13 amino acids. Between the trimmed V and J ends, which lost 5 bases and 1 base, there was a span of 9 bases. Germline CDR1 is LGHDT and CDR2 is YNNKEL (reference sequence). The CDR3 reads CASSFGGSYEQYV. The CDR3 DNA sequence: TGTGCCAGCAGCTTCGGGGGTTCCTACGAGCAGTACGTC.

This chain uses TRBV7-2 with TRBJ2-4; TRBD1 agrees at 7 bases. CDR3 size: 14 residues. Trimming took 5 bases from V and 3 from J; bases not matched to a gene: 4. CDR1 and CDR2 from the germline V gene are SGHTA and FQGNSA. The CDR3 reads CASSLQGIKNIQYF. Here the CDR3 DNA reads TGTGCCAGCAGCCTACAGGGGATCAAAAACATTCAGTACTTC.

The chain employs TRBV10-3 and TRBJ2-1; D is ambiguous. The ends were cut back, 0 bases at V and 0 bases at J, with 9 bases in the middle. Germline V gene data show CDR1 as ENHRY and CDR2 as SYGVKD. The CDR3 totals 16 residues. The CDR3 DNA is TGTGCCATCAGTGAGTCTAAGTCCCGCTCCTACAATGAGCAGTTCTTC. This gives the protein CAISESKSRSYNEQFF.

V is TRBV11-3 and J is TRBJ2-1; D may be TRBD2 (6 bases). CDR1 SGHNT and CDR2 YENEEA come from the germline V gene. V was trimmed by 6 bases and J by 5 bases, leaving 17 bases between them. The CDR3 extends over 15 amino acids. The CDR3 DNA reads TGTGCCAGCAGTTCTCCCGGGACTCCTCACAATGAGCAGTTCTTC. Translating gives CASSSPGTPHNEQFF.

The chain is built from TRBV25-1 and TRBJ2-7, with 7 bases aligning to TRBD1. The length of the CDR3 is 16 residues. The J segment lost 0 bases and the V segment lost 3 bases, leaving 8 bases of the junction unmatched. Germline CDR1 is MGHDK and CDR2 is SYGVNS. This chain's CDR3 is CASSDTSGDSSYEQYV. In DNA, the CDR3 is TGTGCCAGCAGTGACACCTCCGGGGACAGCTCCTACGAGCAGTACGTC.

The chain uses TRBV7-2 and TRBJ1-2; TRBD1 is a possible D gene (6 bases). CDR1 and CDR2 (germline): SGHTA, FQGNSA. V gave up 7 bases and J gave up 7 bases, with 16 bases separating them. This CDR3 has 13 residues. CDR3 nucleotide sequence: TGTGCCAGCAAAAGGGACAAACATGCTGGCTACACCTTC. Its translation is CASKRDKHAGYTF.

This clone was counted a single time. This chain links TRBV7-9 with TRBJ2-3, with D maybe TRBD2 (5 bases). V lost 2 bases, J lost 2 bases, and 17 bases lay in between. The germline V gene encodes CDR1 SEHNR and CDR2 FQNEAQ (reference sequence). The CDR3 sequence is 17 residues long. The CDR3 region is CASSLLLIGSNTDTQYF. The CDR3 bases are TGTGCCAGCAGCTTACTCTTGATAGGGAGCAACACAGATACGCAGTATTTT.

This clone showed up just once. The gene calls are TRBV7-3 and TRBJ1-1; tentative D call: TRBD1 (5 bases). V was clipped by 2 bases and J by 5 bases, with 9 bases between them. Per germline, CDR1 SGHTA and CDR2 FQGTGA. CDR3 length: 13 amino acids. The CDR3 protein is CASSLSGGTEAFF. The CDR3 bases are TGTGCCAGCAGCTTATCTGGGGGGACTGAAGCTTTCTTT.

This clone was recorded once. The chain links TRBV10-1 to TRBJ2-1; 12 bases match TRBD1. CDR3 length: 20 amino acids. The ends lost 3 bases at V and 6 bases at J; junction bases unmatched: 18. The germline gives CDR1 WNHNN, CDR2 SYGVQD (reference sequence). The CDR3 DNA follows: TGCGCCAGCAGTGACCGCACTAGGGACCGGGACAGGGGGCGAGTCAATGAGCAGTTCTTC. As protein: CASSDRTRDRDRGRVNEQFF.

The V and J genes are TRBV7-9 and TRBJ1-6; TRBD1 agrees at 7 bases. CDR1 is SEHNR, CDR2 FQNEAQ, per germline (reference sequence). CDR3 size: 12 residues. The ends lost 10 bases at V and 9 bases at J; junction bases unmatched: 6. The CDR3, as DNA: TGTGCCATCCAGGGGGAGAGTTCACCCCTCCACTTT. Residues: CAIQGESSPLHF.

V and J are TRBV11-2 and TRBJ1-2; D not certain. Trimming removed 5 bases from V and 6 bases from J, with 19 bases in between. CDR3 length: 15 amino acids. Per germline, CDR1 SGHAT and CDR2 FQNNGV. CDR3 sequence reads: CASSPIRQALNGYTF. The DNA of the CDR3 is TGTGCCAGCAGCCCGATTCGGCAGGCCTTAAATGGCTACACCTTC.

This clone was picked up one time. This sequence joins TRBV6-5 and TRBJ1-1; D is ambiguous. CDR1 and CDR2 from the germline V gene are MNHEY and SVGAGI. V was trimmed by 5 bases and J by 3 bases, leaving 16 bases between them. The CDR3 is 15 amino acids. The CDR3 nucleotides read TGTGCCAGCAGTCCCGTGGGAAGGCCGTACACTGAAGCTTTCTTT. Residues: CASSPVGRPYTEAFF.

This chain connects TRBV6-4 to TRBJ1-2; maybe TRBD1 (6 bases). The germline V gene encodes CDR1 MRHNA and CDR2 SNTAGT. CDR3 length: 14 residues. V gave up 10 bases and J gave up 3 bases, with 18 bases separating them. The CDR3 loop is CATAPEPGDYGYTF. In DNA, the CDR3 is TGTGCCACCGCCCCAGAGCCAGGGGACTATGGCTACACCTTC.

The CDR3 nucleotides are TGTGCCAGCAGTTACTCGATGGGGCGGGCTTTCTTT. Its protein product is CASSYSMGRAFF. V and J are TRBV6-5 and TRBJ1-1; maybe TRBD1 (5 bases). The CDR3 runs 12 residues. V was trimmed by 0 bases and J by 11 bases, leaving 10 bases between them. Germline CDR1 MNHEY, CDR2 SVGAGI.

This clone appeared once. The DNA for the CDR3 is TGTGCCAGCCGGGGGGGCACAAGCAATCAGCCCCAGCATTTT. Translated: CASRGGTSNQPQHF. The V and J genes are TRBV6-5 and TRBJ1-5, with a weak D call TRBD1 (6 bases). V lost 8 bases and J lost 1, with 12 bases in between. Germline loops: CDR1 MNHEY, CDR2 SVGAGI. The CDR3 has 14 amino acids.

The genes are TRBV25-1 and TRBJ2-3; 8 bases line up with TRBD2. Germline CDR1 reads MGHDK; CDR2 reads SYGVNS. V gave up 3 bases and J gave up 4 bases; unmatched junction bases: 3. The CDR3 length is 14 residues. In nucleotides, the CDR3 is TGTGCCAGCAGTGAGTGGGGACTAGCAGATACGCAGTATTTT. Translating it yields CASSEWGLADTQYF. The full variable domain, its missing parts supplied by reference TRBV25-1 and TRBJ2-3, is EADIYQTPRYLVIGTGKKITLECSQTMGHDKMYWYQQDPGMELHLIHYSYGVNSTEKGDLSSESTVSRIRTEHFPLTLESARPSHTSQYLCASSEWGLADTQYFGPGTRLTVL.

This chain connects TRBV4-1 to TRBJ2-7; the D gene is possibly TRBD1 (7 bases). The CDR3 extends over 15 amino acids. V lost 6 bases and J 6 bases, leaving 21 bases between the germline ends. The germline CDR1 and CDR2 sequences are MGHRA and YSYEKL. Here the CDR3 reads CASRARQGGGREQYF. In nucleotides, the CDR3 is TGCGCCAGCAGAGCCCGACAGGGAGGAGGTCGCGAGCAGTACTTC.

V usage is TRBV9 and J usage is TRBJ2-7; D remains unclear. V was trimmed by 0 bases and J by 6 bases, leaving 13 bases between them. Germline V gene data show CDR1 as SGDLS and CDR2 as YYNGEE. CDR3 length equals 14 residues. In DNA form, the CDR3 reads TGTGCCAGCAGCGTAGACAGAAACGGCCTCGAGCAGTACTTC. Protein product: CASSVDRNGLEQYF.